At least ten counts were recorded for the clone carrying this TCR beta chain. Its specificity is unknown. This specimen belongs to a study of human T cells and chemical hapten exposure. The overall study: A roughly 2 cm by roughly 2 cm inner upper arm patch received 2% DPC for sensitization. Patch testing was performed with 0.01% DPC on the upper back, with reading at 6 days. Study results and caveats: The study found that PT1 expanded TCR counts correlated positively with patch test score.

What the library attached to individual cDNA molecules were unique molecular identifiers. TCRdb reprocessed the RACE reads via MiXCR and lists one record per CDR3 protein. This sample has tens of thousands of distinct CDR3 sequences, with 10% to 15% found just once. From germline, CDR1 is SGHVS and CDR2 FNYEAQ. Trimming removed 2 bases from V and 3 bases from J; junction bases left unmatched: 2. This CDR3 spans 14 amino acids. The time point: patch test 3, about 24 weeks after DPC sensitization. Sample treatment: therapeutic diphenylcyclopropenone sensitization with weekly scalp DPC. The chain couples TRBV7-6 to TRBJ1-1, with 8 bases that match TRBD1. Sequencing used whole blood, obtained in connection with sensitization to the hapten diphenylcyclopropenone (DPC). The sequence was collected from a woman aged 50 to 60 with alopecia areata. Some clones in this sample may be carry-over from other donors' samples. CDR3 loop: CASSLQGADTEAFF. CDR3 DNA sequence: TGTGCCAGCAGCTTACAGGGGGCGGACACTGAAGCTTTCTTT. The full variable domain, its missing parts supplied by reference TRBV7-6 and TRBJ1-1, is GAGVSQSPRYKVTKRGQDVALRCDPISGHVSLYWYRQALGQGPEFLTYFNYEAQQDKSGLPNDRFSAERPEGSISTLTIQRTEQRDSAMYRCASSLQGADTEAFFGQGTRLTVV.